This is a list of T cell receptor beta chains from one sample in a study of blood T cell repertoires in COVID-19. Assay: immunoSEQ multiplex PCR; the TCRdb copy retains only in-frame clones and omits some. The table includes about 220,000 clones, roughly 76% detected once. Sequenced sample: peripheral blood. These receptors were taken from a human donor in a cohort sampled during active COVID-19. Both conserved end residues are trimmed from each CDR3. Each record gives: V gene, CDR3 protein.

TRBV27 ASSQTSGYYNEQF
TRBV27 ASSLEGHTGELF
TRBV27 ASSLSPAGNYGYT
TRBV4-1 ASSQVSDPERNYGYT
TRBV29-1 SVPGPADGSYT
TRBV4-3 ASSQQTGGWYEQY
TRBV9 ASSAGHTGNTIY
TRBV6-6 ASSPQGRMNTEAF
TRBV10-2 ASSYLRDSLAGGPRYIQY
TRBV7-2 ATSSGPPGEQY
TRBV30 AWSPRDNEQF
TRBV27 ASSSTGIGYEQY
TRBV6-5 ASSYGRVRGNSPLH
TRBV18 ASSPFSDRAYEQY
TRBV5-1 ASSLLAGNTEAF
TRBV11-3 ASSQGLNTGELF
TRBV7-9 ASSDSGRAGLSGANVLT
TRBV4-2 ASSQYTSQQY
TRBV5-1 ASSLGLAAIYEQY
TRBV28 ATLTGSSYEQY
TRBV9 ASSVDTGQETQY
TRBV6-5 ASSRGYSSTDTQY
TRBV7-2 ASSLSQGSWDTQY
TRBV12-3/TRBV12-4 ASSLGKGAEAF
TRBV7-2 ASSPGLDYNEQF
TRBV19 ASSPPPYNEQF